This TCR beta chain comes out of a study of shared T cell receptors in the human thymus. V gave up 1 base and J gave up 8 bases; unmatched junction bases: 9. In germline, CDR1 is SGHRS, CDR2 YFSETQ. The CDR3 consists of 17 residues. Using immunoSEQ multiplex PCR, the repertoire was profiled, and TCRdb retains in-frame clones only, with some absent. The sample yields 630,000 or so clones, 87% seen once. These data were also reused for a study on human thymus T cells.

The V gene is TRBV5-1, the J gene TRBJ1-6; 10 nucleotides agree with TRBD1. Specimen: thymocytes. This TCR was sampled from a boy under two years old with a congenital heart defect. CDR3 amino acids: CASSLYGTGQGYSPLHF. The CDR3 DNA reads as TGCGCCAGCAGCTTGTATGGGACGGGACAGGGGTATTCACCCCTCCACTTT.